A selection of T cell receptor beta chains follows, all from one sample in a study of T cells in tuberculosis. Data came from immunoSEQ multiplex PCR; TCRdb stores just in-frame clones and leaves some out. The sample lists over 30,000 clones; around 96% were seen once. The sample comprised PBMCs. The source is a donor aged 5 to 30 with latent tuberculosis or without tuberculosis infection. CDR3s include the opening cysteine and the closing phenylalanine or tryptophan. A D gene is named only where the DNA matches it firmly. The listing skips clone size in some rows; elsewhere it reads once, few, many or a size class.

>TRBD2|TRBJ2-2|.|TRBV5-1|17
TGCGCCAGCAGCCCGGGACTAGCGGGAGAAATAACCGGGGAGCTGTTTTTT
CASSPGLAGEITGELFF
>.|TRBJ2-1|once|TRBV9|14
TGTGCCAGCAGCCAGGGGGGCTCCTACAATGAGCAGTTCTTC
CASSQGGSYNEQFF
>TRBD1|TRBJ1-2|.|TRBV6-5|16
TGTGCCAGCAGTTACTGGAACACAGGGGGCAACTATGGCTACACCTTC
CASSYWNTGGNYGYTF
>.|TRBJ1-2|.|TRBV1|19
TGCACCAGCAGCCAAGATCGTACGTGGACAGGGTCAACTAACTATGGCTACACCTTC
CTSSQDRTWTGSTNYGYTF
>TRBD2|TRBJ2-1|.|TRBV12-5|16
TGTGCTAGTGGTTTAGGCGGGAGAGCCACCTACAATGAGCAGTTCTTC
CASGLGGRATYNEQFF
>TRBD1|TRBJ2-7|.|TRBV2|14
TGTGCCAGCAGTGAGGCAGGGGGCGGCTACGAGCAGTACTTC
CASSEAGGGYEQYF
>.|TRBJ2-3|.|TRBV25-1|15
TGTGCCAGCAGTGAATCAGGGTCGAGCACAGATACGCAGTATTTT
CASSESGSSTDTQYF
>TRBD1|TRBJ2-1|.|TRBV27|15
TGTGCCAGCACCTCGCGGGGCAGGGGGCAAAATGAGCAGTTCTTC
CASTSRGRGQNEQFF
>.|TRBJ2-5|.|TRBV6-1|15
TGTGCCAGCAGTGAGCAGGAAACCTTTCGGGGGACCCAGTACTTC
CASSEQETFRGTQYF
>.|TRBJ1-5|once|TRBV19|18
TGTGCCAGTAGTATAGACCCCAGAGGGACTGTAGGCAATCAGCCCCAGCATTTT
CASSIDPRGTVGNQPQHF
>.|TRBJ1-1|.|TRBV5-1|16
TGCGCCAGCAGCTCACAGGGAAGTGGGATGAACACTGAAGCTTTCTTT
CASSSQGSGMNTEAFF
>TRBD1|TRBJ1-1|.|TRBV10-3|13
TGTGCCATCATGACAGGGAAGGACACTGAAGCTTTCTTT
CAIMTGKDTEAFF
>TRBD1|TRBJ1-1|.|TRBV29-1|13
TGCAGCGTGTCGTTCGGGGACAGGGGGTTGGCTTTCTTT
CSVSFGDRGLAFF
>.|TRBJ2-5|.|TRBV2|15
TGTGCCAGCAGTGTGCTGTTGGGAGTCCAAGAGACCCAGTACTTC
CASSVLLGVQETQYF
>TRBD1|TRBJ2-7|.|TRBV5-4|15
TGTGCCAGTAGCCTAGGTGGGACAGGAGCCTACGAGCAGTACTTC
CASSLGGTGAYEQYF
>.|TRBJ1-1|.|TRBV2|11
TGTGCACGGAGGGTCATCACTGAAGCTTTCTTT
CARRVITEAFF
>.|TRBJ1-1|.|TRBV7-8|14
TGTGCCAGCAGCTTAGTCCTACGGTCTCATGAAGCTTTCTTT
CASSLVLRSHEAFF
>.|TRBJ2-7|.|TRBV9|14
TGTGCCAGCAACTATGGTTCTCGAGAGGGCGAGCAGTACTTC
CASNYGSREGEQYF
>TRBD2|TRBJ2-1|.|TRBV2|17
TGTGCCAGCAGTGGGCCCCTAAGCGGGGGGGCCGTCAATGAGCAGTTCTTC
CASSGPLSGGAVNEQFF
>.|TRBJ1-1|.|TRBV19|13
TGTGCCAGTAGTATTTCAGGGTCCACTGAAGCTTTCTTT
CASSISGSTEAFF
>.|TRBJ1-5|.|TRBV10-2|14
TGCGCCAGCAGTGACTCGGGGGGCGATCAGCCCCAGCATTTT
CASSDSGGDQPQHF
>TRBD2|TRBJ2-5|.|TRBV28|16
TGTGCCAGCAGAAATAGCGGGAGGGCCCTCCGAGAGACCCAGTACTTC
CASRNSGRALRETQYF
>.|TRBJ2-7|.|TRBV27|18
TGTGCCAGCAGTTTAATGAGACAGGAGCTTTTTTTACTCTACGAGCAGTACTTC
CASSLMRQELFLLYEQYF
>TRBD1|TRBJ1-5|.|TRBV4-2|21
TGTGCCAGCAGCCAAGCCCCATACCGGGCAGGGGGCGCCTATAGCAATCAGCCCCAGCATTTT
CASSQAPYRAGGAYSNQPQHF
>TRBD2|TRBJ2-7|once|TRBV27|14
TGTGCCAGCAGTTTAAGCGGCGGGAGTTACGAGCAGTACTTC
CASSLSGGSYEQYF
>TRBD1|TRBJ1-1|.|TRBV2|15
TGTGCCAGCAGTGAAGAGCGGACAGGGGGCTCTGGGGCTTTCTTT
CASSEERTGGSGAFF
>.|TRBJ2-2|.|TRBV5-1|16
TGCGCCAGCAGCTCCGACCCCCAGCGGAACACCGGGGAGCTGTTTTTT
CASSSDPQRNTGELFF
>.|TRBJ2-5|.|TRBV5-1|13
TGCGCCAGCAGCTTGGAGAGGGGAGGGACCCAGTACTTC
CASSLERGGTQYF
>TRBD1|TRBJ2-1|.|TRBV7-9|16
TGTGCCAGCAGCCGAAGCGGGACAGGGGCTTACAATGAGCAGTTCTTC
CASSRSGTGAYNEQFF
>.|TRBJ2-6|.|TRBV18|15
TGTGCCAGCTCACTACGAGAATCTGGGGCCAACGTCCTGACTTTC
CASSLRESGANVLTF
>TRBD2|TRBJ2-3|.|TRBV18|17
TGTGCCAGCTCACCACCGGGGAGACTAGCGGGAACAGATACGCAGTATTTT
CASSPPGRLAGTDTQYF
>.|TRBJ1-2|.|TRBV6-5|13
TGTGCCAGCGGATCAAAAGGGGGCTATGGCTACACCTTC
CASGSKGGYGYTF
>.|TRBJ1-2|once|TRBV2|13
TGTGCCAGCAAGACCCGACAGTTTTGGGGCTACACCTTC
CASKTRQFWGYTF
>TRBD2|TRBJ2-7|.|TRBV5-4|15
TGTGCCAGCAGCGCCGCCGTCCGGGAGGAGGGGGAGCAGTACTTC
CASSAAVREEGEQYF
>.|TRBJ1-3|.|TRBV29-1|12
TGCAGCGTTGGGGAGCCTGGAAACACCATATATTTT
CSVGEPGNTIYF
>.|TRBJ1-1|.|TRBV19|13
TGTGCCAGTAGTATCAGCGGGAACACTGAAGCTTTCTTT
CASSISGNTEAFF
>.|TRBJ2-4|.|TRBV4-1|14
TGCGCCAGCAGCCAGGCAGGGGCCAAAAACATTCAGTACTTC
CASSQAGAKNIQYF
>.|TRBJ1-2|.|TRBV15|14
TGTGCCACCAGCAGAGATTTGGGGGCCAGTGGCTACACCTTC
CATSRDLGASGYTF
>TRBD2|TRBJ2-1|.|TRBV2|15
TGTGCCAGCAGTCAACTAGCGGGGGGCCCGTATGAGCAGTTCTTC
CASSQLAGGPYEQFF
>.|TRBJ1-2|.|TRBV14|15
TGTGCCAGCAGCCAAGGTGCAGGGTGGCATTATGGCTACACCTTC
CASSQGAGWHYGYTF
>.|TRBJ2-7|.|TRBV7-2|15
TGTGCCAGCAGCGCTGAGCGAATACTCTCCTACGAGCAGTACTTC
CASSAERILSYEQYF
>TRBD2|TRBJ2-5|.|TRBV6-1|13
TGTGCCAGCAGTGAATTCGGGGGGGAGACCCAGTACTTC
CASSEFGGETQYF
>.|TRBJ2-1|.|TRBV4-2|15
TGTGCCAGCAGCCAAAACAGGGATACCTACAATGAGCAGTTCTTC
CASSQNRDTYNEQFF
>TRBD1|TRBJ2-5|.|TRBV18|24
TGTGCCAGCTCACCACCGTGGGGGACAGTCACCCGAGTGCCCCCTACCCCGTACCAAGAGACCCAGTACTTC
CASSPPWGTVTRVPPTPYQETQYF
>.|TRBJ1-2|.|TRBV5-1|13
TGCGCCAGCAGCTTGGTAGGGGAATATGGCTACACCTTC
CASSLVGEYGYTF
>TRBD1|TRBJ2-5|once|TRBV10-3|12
TGTGCCTCGGGGACAGGGGAAGAGACCCAGTACTTC
CASGTGEETQYF
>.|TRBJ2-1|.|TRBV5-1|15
TGCGCCAGCTCGGGAGAGGGACTTGGGCACAATGAGCAGTTCTTC
CASSGEGLGHNEQFF
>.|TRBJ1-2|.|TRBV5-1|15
TGCGCCAGCAGCTTGATCAATTCCGGGAGTTATGGCTACACCTTC
CASSLINSGSYGYTF
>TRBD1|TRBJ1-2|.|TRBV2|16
TGTGCCAGCATTCCGGACAGGGGGCTTGGGTTTTATGGCTACACCTTC
CASIPDRGLGFYGYTF
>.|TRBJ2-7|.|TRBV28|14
TGTGCCAGCAGCTCTCCCGGGGGTCCCTACGAGCAGTACTTC
CASSSPGGPYEQYF
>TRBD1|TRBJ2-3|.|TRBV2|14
TGTGCCAGCAGTTCAGGACAGGAGACAGATACGCAGTATTTT
CASSSGQETDTQYF
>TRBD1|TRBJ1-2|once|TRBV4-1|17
TGCGCCAGCAGCCCGTCACAGGACAGGGGGTTTTATTATGGCTACACCTTC
CASSPSQDRGFYYGYTF
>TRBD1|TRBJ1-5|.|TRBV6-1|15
TGTGCCAGCAGGGACAGACAGGGTTGGGGTCAGCCCCAGCATTTT
CASRDRQGWGQPQHF
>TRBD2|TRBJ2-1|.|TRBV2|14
TGTGCCAGCAGTGAGAGGCTAGCGGGGAGTGAGCAGTTCTTC
CASSERLAGSEQFF
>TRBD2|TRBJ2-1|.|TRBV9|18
TGTGCCAGCAGCGTAGTAGGGATGCCACTAGCGGGGTACAATGAGCAGTTCTTC
CASSVVGMPLAGYNEQFF
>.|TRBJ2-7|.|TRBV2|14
TGTGCCAGCGTTGCAGGACAACAGGGCTACGAGCAGTACTTC
CASVAGQQGYEQYF
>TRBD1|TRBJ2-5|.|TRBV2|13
TGTGCCAGCAGGACAGGGGTAAAAGAGACCCAGTACTTC
CASRTGVKETQYF
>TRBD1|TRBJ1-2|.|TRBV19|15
TGTGCCAGTAGTTTCCGGGACAGGGCACTAGGAGGCTACACCTTC
CASSFRDRALGGYTF
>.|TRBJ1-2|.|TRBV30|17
TGTGCCTGGACAAAAGCGGACCTAAATCGAAGAACCTATGGCTACACCTTC
CAWTKADLNRRTYGYTF